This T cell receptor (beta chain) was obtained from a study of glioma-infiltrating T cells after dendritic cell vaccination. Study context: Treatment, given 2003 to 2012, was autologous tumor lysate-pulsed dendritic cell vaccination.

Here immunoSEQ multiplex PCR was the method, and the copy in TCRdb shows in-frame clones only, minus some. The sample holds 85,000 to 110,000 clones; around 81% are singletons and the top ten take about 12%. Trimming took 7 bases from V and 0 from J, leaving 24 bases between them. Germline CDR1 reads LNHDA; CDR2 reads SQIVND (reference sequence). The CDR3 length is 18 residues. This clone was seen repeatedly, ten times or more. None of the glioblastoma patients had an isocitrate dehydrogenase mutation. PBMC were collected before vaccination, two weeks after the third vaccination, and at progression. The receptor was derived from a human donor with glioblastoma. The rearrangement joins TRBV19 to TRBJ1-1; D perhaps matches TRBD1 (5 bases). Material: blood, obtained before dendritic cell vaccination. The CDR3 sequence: CASTSIFPPGYLNTEAFF. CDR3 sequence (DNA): TGTGCCAGTACCAGTATTTTTCCCCCAGGGTACCTGAACACTGAAGCTTTCTTT.